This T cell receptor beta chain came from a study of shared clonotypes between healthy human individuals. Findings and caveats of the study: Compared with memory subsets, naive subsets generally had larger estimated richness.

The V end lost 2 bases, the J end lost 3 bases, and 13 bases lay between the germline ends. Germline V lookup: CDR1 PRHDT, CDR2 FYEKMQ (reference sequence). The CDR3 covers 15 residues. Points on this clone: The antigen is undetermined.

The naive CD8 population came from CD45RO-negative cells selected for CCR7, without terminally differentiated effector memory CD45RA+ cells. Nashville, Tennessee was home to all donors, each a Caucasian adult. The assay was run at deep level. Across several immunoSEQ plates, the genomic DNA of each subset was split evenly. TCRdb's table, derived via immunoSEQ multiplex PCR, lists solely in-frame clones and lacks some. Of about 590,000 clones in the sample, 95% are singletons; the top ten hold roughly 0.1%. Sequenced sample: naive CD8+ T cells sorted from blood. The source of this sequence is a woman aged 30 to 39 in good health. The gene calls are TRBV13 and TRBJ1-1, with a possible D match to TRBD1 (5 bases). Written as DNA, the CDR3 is TGTGCCAGCAGCTTAAGACAGTATTTTGACACTGAAGCTTTCTTT. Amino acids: CASSLRQYFDTEAFF.